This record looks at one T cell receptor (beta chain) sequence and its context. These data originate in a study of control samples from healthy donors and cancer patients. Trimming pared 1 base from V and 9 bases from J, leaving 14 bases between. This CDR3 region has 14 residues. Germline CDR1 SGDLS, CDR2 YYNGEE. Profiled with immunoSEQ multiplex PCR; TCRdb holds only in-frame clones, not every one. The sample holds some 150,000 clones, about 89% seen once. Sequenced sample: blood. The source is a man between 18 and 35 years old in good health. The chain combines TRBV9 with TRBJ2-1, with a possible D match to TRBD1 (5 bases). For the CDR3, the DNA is TGTGCCAGCAGCGTACAGGGTAGGAATAGTGAGCAGTTCTTC. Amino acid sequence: CASSVQGRNSEQFF.